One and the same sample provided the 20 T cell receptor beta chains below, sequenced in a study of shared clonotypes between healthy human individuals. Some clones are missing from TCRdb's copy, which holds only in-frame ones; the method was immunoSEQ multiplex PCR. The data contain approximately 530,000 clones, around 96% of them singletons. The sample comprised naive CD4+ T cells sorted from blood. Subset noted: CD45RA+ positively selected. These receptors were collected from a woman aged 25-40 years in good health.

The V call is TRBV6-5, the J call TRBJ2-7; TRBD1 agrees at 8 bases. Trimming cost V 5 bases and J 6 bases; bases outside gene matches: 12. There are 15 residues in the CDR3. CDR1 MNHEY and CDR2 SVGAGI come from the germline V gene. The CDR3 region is CASSPLRDRSTEQYF. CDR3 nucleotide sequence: TGTGCCAGCAGTCCCCTCCGGGACAGGAGTACCGAGCAGTACTTC.

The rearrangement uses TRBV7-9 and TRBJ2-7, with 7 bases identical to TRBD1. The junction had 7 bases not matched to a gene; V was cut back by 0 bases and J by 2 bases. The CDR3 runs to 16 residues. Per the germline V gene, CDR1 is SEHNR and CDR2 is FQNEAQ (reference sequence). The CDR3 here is CASSLATKGAPYEQYF. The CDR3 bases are TGTGCCAGCAGCTTAGCGACGAAGGGGGCCCCCTACGAGCAGTACTTC.

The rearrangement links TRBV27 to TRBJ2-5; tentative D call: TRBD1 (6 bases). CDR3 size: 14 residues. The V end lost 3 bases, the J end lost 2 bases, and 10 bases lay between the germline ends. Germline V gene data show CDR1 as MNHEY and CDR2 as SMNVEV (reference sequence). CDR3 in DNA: TGTGCCAGCAGTTTTGTCGGGACACAAGAGACCCAGTACTTC. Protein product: CASSFVGTQETQYF.

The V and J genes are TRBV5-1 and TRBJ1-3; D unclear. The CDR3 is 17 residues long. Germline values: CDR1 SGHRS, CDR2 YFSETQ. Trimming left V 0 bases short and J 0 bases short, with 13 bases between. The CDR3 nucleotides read TGCGCCAGCAGCTTGGTGACCGGCCTCGCCTCTGGAAACACCATATATTTT. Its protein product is CASSLVTGLASGNTIYF. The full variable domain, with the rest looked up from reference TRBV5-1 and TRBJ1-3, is KAGVTQTPRYLIKTRGQQVTLSCSPISGHRSVSWYQQTPGQGLQFLFEYFSETQRNKGNFPGRFSGRQFSNSRSEMNVSTLELGDSALYLCASSLVTGLASGNTIYFGEGSWLTVV.

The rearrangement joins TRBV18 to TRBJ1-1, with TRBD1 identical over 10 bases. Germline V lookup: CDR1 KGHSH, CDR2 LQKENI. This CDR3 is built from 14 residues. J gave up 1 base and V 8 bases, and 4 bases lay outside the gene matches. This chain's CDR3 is CASRQGATNTEAFF. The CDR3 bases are TGTGCCAGCCGACAGGGGGCTACGAACACTGAAGCTTTCTTT.

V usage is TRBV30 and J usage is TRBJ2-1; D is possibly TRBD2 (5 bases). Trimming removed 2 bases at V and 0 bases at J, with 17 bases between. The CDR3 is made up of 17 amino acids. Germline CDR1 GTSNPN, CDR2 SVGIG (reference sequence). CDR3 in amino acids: CAWSTKLSGSSYNEQFF. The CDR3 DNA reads TGTGCCTGGAGTACTAAGTTGAGCGGAAGCTCCTACAATGAGCAGTTCTTC.

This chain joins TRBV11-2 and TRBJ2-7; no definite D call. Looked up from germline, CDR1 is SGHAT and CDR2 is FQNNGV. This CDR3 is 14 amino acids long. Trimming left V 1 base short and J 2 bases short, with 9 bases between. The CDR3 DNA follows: TGTGCCAGCAGCTTAGCTTCAGATCCCTACGAGCAGTACTTC. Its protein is CASSLASDPYEQYF. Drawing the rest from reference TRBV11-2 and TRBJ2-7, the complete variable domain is EAGVAQSPRYKIIEKRQSVAFWCNPISGHATLYWYQQILGQGPKLLIQFQNNGVVDDSQLPKDRFSAERLKGVDSTLKIQPAKLEDSAVYLCASSLASDPYEQYFGPGTRLTVT.

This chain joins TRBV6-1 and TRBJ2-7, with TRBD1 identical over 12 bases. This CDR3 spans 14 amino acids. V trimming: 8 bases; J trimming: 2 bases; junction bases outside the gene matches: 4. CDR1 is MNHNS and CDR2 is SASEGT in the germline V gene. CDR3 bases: TGTGCCAGCCTGGGACAGGGGGCGACCTACGAGCAGTACTTC. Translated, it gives CASLGQGATYEQYF.

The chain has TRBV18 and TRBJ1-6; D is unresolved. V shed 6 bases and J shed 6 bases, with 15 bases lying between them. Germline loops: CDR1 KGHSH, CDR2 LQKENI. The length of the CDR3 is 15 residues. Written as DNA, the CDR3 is TGTGCCAGCTCCCACGGGGAGGGTACTAATTCACCCCTCCACTTT. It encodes CASSHGEGTNSPLHF.

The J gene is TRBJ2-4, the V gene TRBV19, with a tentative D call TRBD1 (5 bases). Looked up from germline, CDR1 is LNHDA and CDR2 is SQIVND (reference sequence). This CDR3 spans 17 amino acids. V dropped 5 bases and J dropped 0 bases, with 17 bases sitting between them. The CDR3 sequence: CASSVQGAHLAKNIQYF. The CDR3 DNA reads TGTGCCAGTAGTGTGCAGGGCGCTCACCTAGCCAAAAACATTCAGTACTTC.

Here the CDR3 DNA reads TGTGCCAGCAGTGGCCCCGGGACAACGTATGACACCGGGGAGCTGTTTTTT. Translation gives CASSGPGTTYDTGELFF. This chain joins TRBV25-1 and TRBJ2-2, with D possibly TRBD1 on 6 matching bases. This CDR3 is built from 17 residues. The germline gives CDR1 MGHDK, CDR2 SYGVNS. The V end was cut by 4 bases, the J end by 3 bases, with 18 bases between.

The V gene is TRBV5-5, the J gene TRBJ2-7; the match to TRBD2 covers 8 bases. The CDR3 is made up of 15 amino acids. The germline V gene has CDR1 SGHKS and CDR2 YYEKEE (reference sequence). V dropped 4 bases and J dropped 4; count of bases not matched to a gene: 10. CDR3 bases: TGTGCCAGCAGCCTGCGACTAGCGTTAGATTACGAGCAGTACTTC. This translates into CASSLRLALDYEQYF.

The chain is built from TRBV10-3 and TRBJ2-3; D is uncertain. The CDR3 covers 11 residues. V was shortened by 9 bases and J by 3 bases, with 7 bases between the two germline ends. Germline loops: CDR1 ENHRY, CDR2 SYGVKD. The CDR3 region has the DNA TGTGCCATTGGTAGAACAGATACGCAGTATTTT. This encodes CAIGRTDTQYF.

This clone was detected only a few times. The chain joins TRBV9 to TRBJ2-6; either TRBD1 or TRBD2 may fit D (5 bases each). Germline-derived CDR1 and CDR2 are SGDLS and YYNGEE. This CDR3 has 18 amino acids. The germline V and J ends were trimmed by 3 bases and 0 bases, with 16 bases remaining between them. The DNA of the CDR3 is TGTGCCAGCAGCGCCCCTGGGACGGGAAGCTCTGGGGCCAACGTCCTGACTTTC. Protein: CASSAPGTGSSGANVLTF.

CDR3 nucleotide sequence: TGTGCCAGCAGTATTGGGGACGTATATGGCTACACCTTC. This gives the protein CASSIGDVYGYTF. The chain has TRBV5-6 and TRBJ1-2; TRBD1 is a possible D gene (5 bases). This CDR3 is 13 amino acids long. CDR1 is SGHDT and CDR2 is YYEEEE in the germline V gene. V dropped 5 bases and J dropped 5 bases, with 13 bases sitting between them.

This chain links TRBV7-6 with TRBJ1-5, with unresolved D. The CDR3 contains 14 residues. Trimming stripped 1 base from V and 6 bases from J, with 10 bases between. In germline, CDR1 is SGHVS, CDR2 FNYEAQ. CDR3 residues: CASSLDPGFQPQHF. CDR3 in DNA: TGTGCCAGCAGCTTAGATCCGGGTTTTCAGCCCCAGCATTTT. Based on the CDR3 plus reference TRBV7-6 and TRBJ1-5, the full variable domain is GAGVSQSPRYKVTKRGQDVALRCDPISGHVSLYWYRQALGQGPEFLTYFNYEAQQDKSGLPNDRFSAERPEGSISTLTIQRTEQRDSAMYRCASSLDPGFQPQHFGDGTRLSIL.

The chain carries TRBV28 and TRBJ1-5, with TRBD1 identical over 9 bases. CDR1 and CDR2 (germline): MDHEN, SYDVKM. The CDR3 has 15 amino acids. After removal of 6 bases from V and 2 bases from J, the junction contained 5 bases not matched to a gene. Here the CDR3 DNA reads TGTGCCAGCAGCCAACAGGGGGCGGGCAATCAGCCCCAGCATTTT. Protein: CASSQQGAGNQPQHF.

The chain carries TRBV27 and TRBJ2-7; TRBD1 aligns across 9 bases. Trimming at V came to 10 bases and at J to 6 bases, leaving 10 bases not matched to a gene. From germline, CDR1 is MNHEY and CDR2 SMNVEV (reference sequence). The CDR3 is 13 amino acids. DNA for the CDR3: TGTGCCAACCCTCCCGGGACAGGGTCCGAGCAGTACTTC. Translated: CANPPGTGSEQYF.

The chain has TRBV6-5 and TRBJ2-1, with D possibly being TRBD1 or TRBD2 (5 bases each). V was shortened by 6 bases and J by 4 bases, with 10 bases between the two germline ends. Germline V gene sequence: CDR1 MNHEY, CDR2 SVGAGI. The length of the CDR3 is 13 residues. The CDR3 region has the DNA TGTGCCAGCAGGGGGGACCTATACAATGAGCAGTTCTTC. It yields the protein CASRGDLYNEQFF.

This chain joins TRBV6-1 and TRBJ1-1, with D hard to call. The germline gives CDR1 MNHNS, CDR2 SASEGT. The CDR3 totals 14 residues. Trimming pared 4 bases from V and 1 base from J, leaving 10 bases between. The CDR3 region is CASSGYVGNTEAFF. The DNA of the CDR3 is TGTGCCAGCAGTGGCTACGTGGGGAACACTGAAGCTTTCTTT.